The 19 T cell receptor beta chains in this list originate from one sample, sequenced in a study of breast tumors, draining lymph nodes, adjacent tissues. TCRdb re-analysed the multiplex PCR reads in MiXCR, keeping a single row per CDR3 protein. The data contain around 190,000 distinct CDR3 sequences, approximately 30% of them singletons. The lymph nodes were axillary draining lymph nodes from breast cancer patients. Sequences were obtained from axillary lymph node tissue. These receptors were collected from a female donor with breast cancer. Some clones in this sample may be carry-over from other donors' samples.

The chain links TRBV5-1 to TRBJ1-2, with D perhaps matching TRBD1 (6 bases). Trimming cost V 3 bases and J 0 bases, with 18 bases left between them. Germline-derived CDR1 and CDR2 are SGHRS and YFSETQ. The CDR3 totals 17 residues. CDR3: CASSWGLAGGTNYGYTF. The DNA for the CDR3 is TGCGCCAGCAGCTGGGGACTAGCGGGGGGCACTAACTATGGCTACACCTTC.

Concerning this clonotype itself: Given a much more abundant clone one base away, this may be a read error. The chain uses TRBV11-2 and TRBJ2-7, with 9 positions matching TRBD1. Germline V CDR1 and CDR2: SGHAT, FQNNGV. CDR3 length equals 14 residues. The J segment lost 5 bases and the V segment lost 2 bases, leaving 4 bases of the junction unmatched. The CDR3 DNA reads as TGTGCCAGCAGCTTAACAGGGGGCACCGACGAGCAGTACTTC. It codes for CASSLTGGTDEQYF. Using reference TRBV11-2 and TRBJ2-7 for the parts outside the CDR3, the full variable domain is EAGVAQSPRYKIIEKRQSVAFWCNPISGHATLYWYQQILGQGPKLLIQFQNNGVVDDSQLPKDRFSAERLKGVDSTLKIQPAKLEDSAVYLCASSLTGGTDEQYFGPGTRLTVT.

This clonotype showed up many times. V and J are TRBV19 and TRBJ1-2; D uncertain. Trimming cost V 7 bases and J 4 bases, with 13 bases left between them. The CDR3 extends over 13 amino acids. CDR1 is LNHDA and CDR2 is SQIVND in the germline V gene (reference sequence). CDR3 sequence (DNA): TGTGCCAGTACGGACGCAGCAGCCTATGGCTACACCTTC. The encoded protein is CASTDAAAYGYTF.

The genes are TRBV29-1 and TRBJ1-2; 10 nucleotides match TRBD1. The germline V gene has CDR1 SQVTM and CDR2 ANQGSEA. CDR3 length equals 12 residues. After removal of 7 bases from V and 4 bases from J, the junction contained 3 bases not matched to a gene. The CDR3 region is CSAGTGAYGYTF. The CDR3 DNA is TGCAGCGCCGGGACAGGGGCCTATGGCTACACCTTC.

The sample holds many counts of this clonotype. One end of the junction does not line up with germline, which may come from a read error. The CDR3 loop is CASSLVFRRNNSPLHF. CDR3 DNA: TGTGCTAGCAGCTTAGTTTTTCGGCGGAATAATTCACCCCTCCACTTT. The chain carries TRBV7-7 and TRBJ1-6; the D is unclear. This CDR3 is built from 16 residues. Germline V gene lookup returns CDR1 SSHAT and CDR2 FNYEAQ (reference sequence).

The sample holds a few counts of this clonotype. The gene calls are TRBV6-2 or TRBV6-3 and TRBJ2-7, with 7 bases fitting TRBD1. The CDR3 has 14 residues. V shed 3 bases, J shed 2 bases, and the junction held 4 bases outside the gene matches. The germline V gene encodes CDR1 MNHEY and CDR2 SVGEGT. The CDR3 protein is CASSYVGQTYEQYF. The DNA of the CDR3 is TGTGCCAGCAGTTATGTGGGACAGACCTACGAGCAGTACTTC.

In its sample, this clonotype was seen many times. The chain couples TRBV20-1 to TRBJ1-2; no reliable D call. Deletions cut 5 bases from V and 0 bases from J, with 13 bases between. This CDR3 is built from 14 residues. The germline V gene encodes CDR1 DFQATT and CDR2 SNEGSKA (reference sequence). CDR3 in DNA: TGCAGTGCTGAGGACCGTTTTACTAACTATGGCTACACCTTC. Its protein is CSAEDRFTNYGYTF.

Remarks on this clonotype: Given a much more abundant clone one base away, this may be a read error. CDR3 DNA: TGCAGTGCCGCGGGCTTTAGGAGGGCTGATGAGCAGTTCTTC. Its translation is CSAAGFRRADEQFF. The V call is TRBV20-1, the J call TRBJ2-1, with a weak D call TRBD2 (6 bases). CDR1 and CDR2 (germline): DFQATT, SNEGSKA (reference sequence). There are 14 residues in the CDR3. V lost 6 bases to trimming and J lost 8 bases, with 20 bases between them.

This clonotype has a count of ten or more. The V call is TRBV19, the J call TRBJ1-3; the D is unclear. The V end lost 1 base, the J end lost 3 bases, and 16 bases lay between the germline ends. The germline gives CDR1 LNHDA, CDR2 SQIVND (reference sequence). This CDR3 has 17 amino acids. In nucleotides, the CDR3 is TGTGCCAGTAGTATAGGGACCCCCGCGGGGATTGGAAACACCATATATTTT. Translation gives CASSIGTPAGIGNTIYF.

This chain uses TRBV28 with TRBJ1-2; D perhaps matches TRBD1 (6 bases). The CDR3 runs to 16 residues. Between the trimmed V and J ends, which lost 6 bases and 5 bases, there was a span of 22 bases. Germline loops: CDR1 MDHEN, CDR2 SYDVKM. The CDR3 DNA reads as TGTGCCAGCAGCACCCCAGCCGAGACAGGAGGTTATGGCTACACCTTC. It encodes CASSTPAETGGYGYTF.

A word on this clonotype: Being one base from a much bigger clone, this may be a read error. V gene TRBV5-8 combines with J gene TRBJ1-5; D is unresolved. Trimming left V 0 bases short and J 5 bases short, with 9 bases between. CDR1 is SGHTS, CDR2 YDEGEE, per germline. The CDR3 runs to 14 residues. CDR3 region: CASSLGRNDQPQHF. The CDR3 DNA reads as TGTGCCAGCAGCTTGGGACGGAACGATCAGCCCCAGCATTTT.

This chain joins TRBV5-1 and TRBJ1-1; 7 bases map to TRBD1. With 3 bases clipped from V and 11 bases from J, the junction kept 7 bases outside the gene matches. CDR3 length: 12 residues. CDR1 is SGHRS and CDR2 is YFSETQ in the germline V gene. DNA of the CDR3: TGCGCCAGCAGCTATACAGGGGAGGGTGCTTTCTTT. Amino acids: CASSYTGEGAFF.

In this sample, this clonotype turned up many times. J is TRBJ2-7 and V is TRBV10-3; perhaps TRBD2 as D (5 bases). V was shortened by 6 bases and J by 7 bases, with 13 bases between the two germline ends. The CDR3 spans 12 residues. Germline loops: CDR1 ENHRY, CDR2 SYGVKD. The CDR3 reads CAISAVRGEQYF. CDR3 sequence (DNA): TGTGCCATCAGCGCCGTCCGGGGAGAGCAGTACTTC.

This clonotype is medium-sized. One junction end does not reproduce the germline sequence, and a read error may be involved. CDR3 region: CASSPVFF. CDR3 sequence (DNA): TGTGCCAGCAGCCCGGTTTTCTTC. This chain joins TRBV7-9 and TRBJ2-7; D call uncertain. The CDR3 extends over 8 amino acids. From germline, CDR1 is SEHNR and CDR2 FQNEAQ (reference sequence).

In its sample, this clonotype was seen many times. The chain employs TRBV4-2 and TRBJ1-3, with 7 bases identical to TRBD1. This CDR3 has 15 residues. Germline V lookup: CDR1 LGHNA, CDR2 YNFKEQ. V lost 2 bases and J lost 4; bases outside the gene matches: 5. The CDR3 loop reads CASSQTGVPGNTIYF. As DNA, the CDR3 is TGTGCCAGCAGCCAAACAGGGGTTCCCGGAAACACCATATATTTT.

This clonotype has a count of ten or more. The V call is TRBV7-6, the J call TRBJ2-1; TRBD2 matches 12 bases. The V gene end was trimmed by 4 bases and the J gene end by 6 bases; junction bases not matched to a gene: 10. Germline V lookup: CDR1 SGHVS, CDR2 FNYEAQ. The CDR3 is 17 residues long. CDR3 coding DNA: TGTGCCAGCAGCTCTCGACTAGCGGGGGATCAGACCAATGAGCAGTTCTTC. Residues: CASSSRLAGDQTNEQFF.

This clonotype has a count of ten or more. CDR3 protein: CASRTGGDGYTF. The CDR3 region has the DNA TGTGCCAGCAGGACAGGGGGCGATGGCTACACCTTC. V is TRBV6-1 and J is TRBJ1-2; TRBD1 matches at 10 bases. CDR3 length equals 12 residues. Trimming took 6 bases from V and 6 from J; bases not matched to a gene: 1. CDR1 MNHNS and CDR2 SASEGT come from the germline V gene.

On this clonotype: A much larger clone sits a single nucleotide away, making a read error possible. The CDR3 reads CASSQDFLGWGEQLF. In nucleotides, the CDR3 is TGCGCCAGCAGCCAAGATTTTCTGGGCTGGGGTGAGCAGCTCTTC. The genes are TRBV4-1 and TRBJ2-1; D uncertain. There are 15 residues in the CDR3. In germline, CDR1 is MGHRA, CDR2 YSYEKL.

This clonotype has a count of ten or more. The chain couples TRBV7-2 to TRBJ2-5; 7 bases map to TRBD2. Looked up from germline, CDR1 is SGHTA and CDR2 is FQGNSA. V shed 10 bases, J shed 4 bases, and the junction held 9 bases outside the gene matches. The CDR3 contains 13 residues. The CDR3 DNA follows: TGTGCCACCGCGAGAGGACTAGGAGAGACCCAGTACTTC. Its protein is CATARGLGETQYF.